A single sample is the source of the 19 T cell receptor beta chains below, sequenced in a study of type 1 and type 2 diabetes patients. The PCR template was genomic DNA. Multiplex PCR with 30 forward and 13 reverse primers amplified the TCR beta CDR3. TCRdb used MiXCR to reprocess the multiplex PCR reads, holding one entry per CDR3 protein. The table includes 270,000 or so distinct CDR3 sequences, roughly 50% detected once. The sequencing sample was made of peripheral blood mononuclear cells (PBMCs). The source of these receptors is a man between 18 and 29 years old with type 2 diabetes.

V and J are TRBV15 and TRBJ2-1; possibly TRBD2 for D (6 bases). The V gene's germline CDR1 is LNHNV and CDR2 YYDKDF (reference sequence). The ends were cut back, 1 base at V and 4 bases at J, with 11 bases in the middle. The CDR3 is 15 residues long. DNA of the CDR3: TGTGCCACCAGCAGAGTGCCCGGACTATACAATGAGCAGTTCTTC. This sequence encodes CATSRVPGLYNEQFF.

The rearrangement joins TRBV5-1 to TRBJ2-3, with D possibly being TRBD1 (5 bases). The CDR3 length is 16 residues. Germline-derived CDR1 and CDR2 are SGHRS and YFSETQ. Trimming cost V 5 bases and J 8 bases, with 24 bases left between them. The CDR3 nucleotides are TGCGCCAGCAGTAGAGAGACAGCCAGGATTAAGTTTACGCAGTATTTT. It encodes CASSRETARIKFTQYF.

Here the CDR3 DNA reads TGTGCCAGCAGCGTAAGTCGAGGCGGGGAGCTGTTTTTT. Amino acid sequence: CASSVSRGGELFF. This chain connects TRBV9 to TRBJ2-2; D is unclear. V shed 1 base and J shed 7 bases, with 8 bases lying between them. CDR1 SGDLS and CDR2 YYNGEE come from the germline V gene. The CDR3 contains 13 residues. The full variable domain, rest sourced from reference TRBV9 and TRBJ2-2, is DSGVTQTPKHLITATGQRVTLRCSPRSGDLSVYWYQQSLDQGLQFLIQYYNGEERAKGNILERFSAQQFPDLHSELNLSSLELGDSALYFCASSVSRGGELFFGEGSRLTVL.

The genes are TRBV15 and TRBJ2-2, with D possibly TRBD2 on 6 matching bases. The CDR3 is made up of 16 amino acids. V lost 5 bases and J lost 5, with 18 bases in between. CDR1 and CDR2 from the germline V gene are LNHNV and YYDKDF (reference sequence). The CDR3 is CATSGGPGLKTGELFF. The CDR3, as DNA: TGTGCCACCAGCGGGGGACCGGGACTTAAAACCGGGGAGCTGTTTTTT.

Here the CDR3 DNA reads TGCGCCAGCAGCCAAGATAAGCAAACCCAAGAGACCCAGTACTTC. Translated: CASSQDKQTQETQYF. The V call is TRBV4-1, the J call TRBJ2-5; D unresolved. In germline, CDR1 is MGHRA, CDR2 YSYEKL. The CDR3 loop spans 15 amino acids. V shed 0 bases and J shed 1 base, with 9 bases lying between them.

This chain uses TRBV19 with TRBJ1-2; tentatively, D is TRBD1 (5 bases). Germline CDR1 LNHDA, CDR2 SQIVND (reference sequence). The CDR3 has 14 amino acids. The V gene lost 6 bases and the J gene lost 8 bases, with 19 bases spanning the gap. CDR3 in amino acids: CASSVGWAGSGYTF. The CDR3 DNA follows: TGTGCCAGTAGCGTCGGTTGGGCAGGGTCAGGCTACACCTTC. Together with reference TRBV19 and TRBJ1-2, the CDR3 gives the full variable domain: DGGITQSPKYLFRKEGQNVTLSCEQNLNHDAMYWYRQDPGQGLRLIYYSQIVNDFQKGDIAEGYSVSREKKESFPLTVTSAQKNPTAFYLCASSVGWAGSGYTFGSGTRLTVV.

CDR3 loop: CSAPGQGIYGYTF. CDR3 DNA sequence: TGCAGCGCTCCGGGACAGGGAATCTATGGCTACACCTTC. The rearrangement joins TRBV29-1 to TRBJ1-2, with 9 bases that match TRBD1. The CDR3 length is 13 residues. Germline V lookup: CDR1 SQVTM, CDR2 ANQGSEA. J was trimmed by 4 bases and V by 7 bases; bases with no gene match: 7.

V gene TRBV7-8 combines with J gene TRBJ1-2; 12 bases line up with TRBD1. Looked up from germline, CDR1 is SGHVS and CDR2 is FQNEAQ. Trimming at V came to 11 bases and at J to 6 bases, leaving 16 bases not matched to a gene. This CDR3 contains 16 residues. CDR3 bases: TGTGCCTGGAACCAAGGGGGGACAGGGGGCTTAGATGGCTACACCTTC. Residues: CAWNQGGTGGLDGYTF.

This clonotype has ten or more counts. The V call is TRBV2, the J call TRBJ1-6; D gene unclear. The CDR3 runs to 15 residues. V lost 3 bases to trimming and J lost 0 bases, with 6 bases between them. Germline V CDR1 and CDR2: SNHLY, FYNNEI. CDR3 residues: CASSDQSSYNSPLHF. As DNA, the CDR3 is TGTGCCAGCAGTGACCAGAGCTCCTATAATTCACCCCTCCACTTT. Together with reference TRBV2 and TRBJ1-6, the CDR3 gives the full variable domain: EPEVTQTPSHQVTQMGQEVILRCVPISNHLYFYWYRQILGQKVEFLVSFYNNEISEKSEIFDDQFSVERPDGSNFTLKIRSTKLEDSAMYFCASSDQSSYNSPLHFGNGTRLTVT.

This clonotype was seen a single time. The rearrangement links TRBV19 to TRBJ2-5, with 9 bases aligning to TRBD1. The ends lost 2 bases at V and 2 bases at J; junction bases unmatched: 3. This CDR3 has 15 residues. Germline lookup yields CDR1 LNHDA and CDR2 SQIVND (reference sequence). The CDR3: CASSILQGAQETQYF. CDR3 nucleotide sequence: TGTGCCAGTAGTATATTACAGGGGGCGCAAGAGACCCAGTACTTC.

The chain links TRBV2 to TRBJ2-2, with TRBD1 identical over 9 bases. In germline, CDR1 is SNHLY, CDR2 FYNNEI. The ends lost 4 bases at V and 5 bases at J; junction bases unmatched: 5. The CDR3 contains 15 residues. CDR3 amino acids: CASSGDRVRTGELFF. The CDR3 DNA follows: TGTGCCAGCAGTGGGGACAGGGTGAGGACCGGGGAGCTGTTTTTT.

The chain uses TRBV15 and TRBJ2-3, with 8 bases identical to TRBD1. Trimming at V came to 1 base and at J to 5 bases, leaving 11 bases not matched to a gene. The CDR3 runs to 17 residues. Germline lookup yields CDR1 LNHNV and CDR2 YYDKDF (reference sequence). The CDR3: CATSRAGTGPRGDTQYF. In DNA form, the CDR3 reads TGTGCCACCAGCAGAGCCGGGACAGGCCCCCGTGGAGATACGCAGTATTTT.

With regard to this clonotype: The junction departs from germline at one end; a sequencing error may be responsible. This chain joins TRBV6-5 and TRBJ1-1, with unresolved D. This CDR3 has 15 residues. CDR1 is MNHEY and CDR2 is SVGAGI in the germline V gene. The DNA of the CDR3 is TGTGCCAGCAGTTACTCGGCAGGCTTGAACGCTGAAGCTTTCTTT. Amino acids: CASSYSAGLNAEAFF.

The CDR3 bases are TGCAGTGCTAGACAGGCGGGGTCCCCTACCTACGAGCAGTACTTC. Translated, it gives CSARQAGSPTYEQYF. The rearrangement joins TRBV20-1 to TRBJ2-7, with TRBD2 as a possible D gene (6 bases). This CDR3 is built from 15 residues. V dropped 2 bases and J dropped 2 bases, with 16 bases sitting between them. Germline V gene data show CDR1 as DFQATT and CDR2 as SNEGSKA (reference sequence).

To note about this clonotype: At one boundary the junction diverges from the germline segment, which might be a read error. The rearrangement uses TRBV6-6 and TRBJ2-5; D uncertain. The CDR3 sequence is 16 residues long. Per germline, CDR1 MNHNY and CDR2 SVGAGI (reference sequence). CDR3 in amino acids: CAISESIAEIAETQYF. DNA of the CDR3: TGTGCCATCAGTGAGTCGATCGCAGAGATAGCAGAGACCCAGTACTTC.

This clonotype was seen just once. The chain links TRBV24-1 to TRBJ2-3; 8 bases map to TRBD1. CDR1 is KGHDR and CDR2 is SFDVKD in the germline V gene. Trimming at V came to 3 bases and at J to 11 bases, leaving 9 bases not matched to a gene. The CDR3 totals 14 residues. The CDR3 is CATSDTGTGERQYF. CDR3 sequence (DNA): TGTGCCACCAGTGATACCGGGACAGGAGAAAGGCAGTATTTT.

The chain carries TRBV7-3 and TRBJ2-5; D not certain. The CDR3 is 13 residues long. In germline, CDR1 is SGHTA, CDR2 FQGTGA. Trimming pared 5 bases from V and 5 bases from J, leaving 12 bases between. CDR3 protein: CASSQMTSETQYF. The CDR3, as DNA: TGTGCCAGCAGCCAGATGACGTCGGAGACCCAGTACTTC. Using reference TRBV7-3 and TRBJ2-5 for the parts outside the CDR3, the full variable domain is GAGVSQTPSNKVTEKGKYVELRCDPISGHTALYWYRQSLGQGPEFLIYFQGTGAADDSGLPNDRFFAVRPEGSVSTLKIQRTERGDSAVYLCASSQMTSETQYFGPGTRLLVL.

This clonotype came up a few times. The chain employs TRBV24-1 and TRBJ2-5, with D possibly matching TRBD1 (6 bases). This CDR3 is 13 amino acids long. Trimming shortened V by 7 bases and J by 5 bases, and 13 bases separated the two germline ends. Per germline, CDR1 KGHDR and CDR2 SFDVKD. The CDR3 loop is CATSRPGVETQYF. CDR3 coding DNA: TGTGCCACCAGCCGACCAGGGGTGGAGACCCAGTACTTC.

With respect to this clonotype: The junction and the germline gene differ at one end; a read error may be behind it. J is TRBJ1-1 and V is TRBV10-3; D call uncertain. The CDR3 has 13 amino acids. Looked up from germline, CDR1 is ENHRY and CDR2 is SYGVKD. The CDR3 nucleotides read TGTGCCATCAGGTGGGAAGAAAACACTGGAGCTTTCTTT. This sequence encodes CAIRWEENTGAFF.